This TCR beta chain was obtained from a study of blood T cell repertoires in COVID-19. Looking at the study overall: Researchers got acute and convalescent COVID-19 samples from the United States, Italy and Spain. T cells, B-cell-depleted T cells, or PBMCs supplied cDNA or gDNA.

Authors' processing steps: For nucleated cells, counts were estimated from reference gene primer amplification. Clones were read by immunoSEQ multiplex PCR, and TCRdb kept only the in-frame ones, dropping some. V and J calls plus clone size are reproduced from that table; the DNA served to infer D and trimming. The top ten clones hold 5.5% to 7.5% of a sample with 50,000 or so clones, roughly 84% of them seen once. The V gene lost 7 bases and the J gene lost 2 bases, with 17 bases spanning the gap. The CDR3 length is 15 residues. The germline V gene encodes CDR1 LNHDA and CDR2 SQIVND (reference sequence).

This rearrangement joins TRBV19 to TRBJ2-5; tentatively, D is TRBD2 (7 bases). This clonotype was obtained from a man aged 50 to 60 with active COVID-19. Sequencing input: peripheral blood. Here the CDR3 DNA reads TGTGCCAGTACCCATTGGGGGGGGGCACAAGAGACCCAGTACTTC. This sequence encodes CASTHWGGAQETQYF.